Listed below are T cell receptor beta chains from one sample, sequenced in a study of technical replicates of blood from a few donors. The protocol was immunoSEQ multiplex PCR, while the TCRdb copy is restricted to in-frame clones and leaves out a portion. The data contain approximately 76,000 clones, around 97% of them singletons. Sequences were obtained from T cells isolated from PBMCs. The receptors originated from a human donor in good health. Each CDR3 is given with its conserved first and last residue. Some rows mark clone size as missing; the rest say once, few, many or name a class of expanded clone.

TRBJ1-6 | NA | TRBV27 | CASKGGVLSPLHF
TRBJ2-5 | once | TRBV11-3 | CASSFLLSSETQYF
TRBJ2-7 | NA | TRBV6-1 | CASMGFGLGEQYF
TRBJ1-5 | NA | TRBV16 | CASSQSNAGSNQPQHF
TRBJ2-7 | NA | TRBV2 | CASIPGTTYEQYF
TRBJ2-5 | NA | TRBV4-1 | CASSYQGLAQETQYF
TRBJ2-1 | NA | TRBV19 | CASSASLAGVQFF
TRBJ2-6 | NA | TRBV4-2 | CASSLPVRGANVLTF
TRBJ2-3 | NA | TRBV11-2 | CASSLSGGPSTDTQYF
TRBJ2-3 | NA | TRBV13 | CASSLVSYSTDTQYF
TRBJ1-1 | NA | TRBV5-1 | CASSTGVNTEAFF
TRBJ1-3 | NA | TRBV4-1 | CASSLSSSGNTIYF
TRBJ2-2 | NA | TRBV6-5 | CASSYQGNTGELFF
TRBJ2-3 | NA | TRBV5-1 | CASSLASGGGTDTQYF
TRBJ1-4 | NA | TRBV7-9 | CASSLDRGDEKLFF
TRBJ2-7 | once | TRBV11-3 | CASSSRTGNYEQYF
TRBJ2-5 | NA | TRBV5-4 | CASSLPQETQYF
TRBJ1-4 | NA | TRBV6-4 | CASRRGQNEKLFF
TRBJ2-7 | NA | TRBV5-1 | CASSPPDRGHHEQYF
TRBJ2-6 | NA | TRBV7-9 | CASIKEDRISGANVLTF
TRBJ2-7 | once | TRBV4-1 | CASSQAPDRAFEQYF
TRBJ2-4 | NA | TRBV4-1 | CASSPGHALKNIQYF
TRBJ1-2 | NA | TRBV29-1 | CSVVQNYGYTF
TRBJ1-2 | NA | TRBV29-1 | CSVSPNRGWNHGYTF
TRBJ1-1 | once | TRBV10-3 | CAISDGVTRPGLDNPNTEAFF
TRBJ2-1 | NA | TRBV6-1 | CALLQVPVGEQFF
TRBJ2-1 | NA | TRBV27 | CASRITSGRSNEQFF
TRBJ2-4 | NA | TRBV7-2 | CASSSGLAGQPPGIQYF
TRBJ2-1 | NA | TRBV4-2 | CASSRIAGIVNEQFF
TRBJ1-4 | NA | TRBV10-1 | CAFNRTALNEKLFF
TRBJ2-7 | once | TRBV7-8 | CASSPNPADPYEQYF
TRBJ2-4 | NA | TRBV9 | CASSVGGGKNIQYF
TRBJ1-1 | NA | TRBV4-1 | CASSQVEPAGTEAFF
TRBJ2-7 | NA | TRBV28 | CASSPISSAGSLF
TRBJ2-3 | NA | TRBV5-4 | CASSLVPQDTQYF
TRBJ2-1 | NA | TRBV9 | CASGGGQGAGKSYNEQFF
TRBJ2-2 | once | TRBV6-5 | CASSYSPTGELFF
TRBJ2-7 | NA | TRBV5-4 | CASSPGLAGGPGEQYF
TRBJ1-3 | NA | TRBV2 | CASADFLKEPGNTIYF
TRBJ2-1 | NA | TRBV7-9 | CASSLVLRSSYNEQFF
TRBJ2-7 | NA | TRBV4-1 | CASSPRPVPNTSYEQYF
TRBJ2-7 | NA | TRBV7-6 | CASRQNTGDPGEQYF
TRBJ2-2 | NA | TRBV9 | CASSVVGTSIGELFF
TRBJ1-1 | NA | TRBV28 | CASISGNTEAFF
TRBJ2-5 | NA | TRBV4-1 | CASSHFSGTRKETQYF
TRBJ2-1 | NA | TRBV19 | CASSGDRSHEQFF
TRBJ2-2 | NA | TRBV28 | CASTPAGQSNTGELFF
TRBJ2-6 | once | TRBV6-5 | CASSYDGGAGANVLTF
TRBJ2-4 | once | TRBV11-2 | CASSLESRNIQYF
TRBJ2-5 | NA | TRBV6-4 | CASGSSQETQYF
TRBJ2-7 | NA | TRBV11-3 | CASSPRSGYEQYF
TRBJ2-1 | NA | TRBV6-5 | CASSSTGGEQFF
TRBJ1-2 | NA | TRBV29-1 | CSVSGQGNYGYTF
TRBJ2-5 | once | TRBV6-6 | CASTRGQETQYF
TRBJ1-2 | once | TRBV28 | CASSPTGTGDYGYTF
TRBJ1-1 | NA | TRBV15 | CATSSNRGVATEAFF